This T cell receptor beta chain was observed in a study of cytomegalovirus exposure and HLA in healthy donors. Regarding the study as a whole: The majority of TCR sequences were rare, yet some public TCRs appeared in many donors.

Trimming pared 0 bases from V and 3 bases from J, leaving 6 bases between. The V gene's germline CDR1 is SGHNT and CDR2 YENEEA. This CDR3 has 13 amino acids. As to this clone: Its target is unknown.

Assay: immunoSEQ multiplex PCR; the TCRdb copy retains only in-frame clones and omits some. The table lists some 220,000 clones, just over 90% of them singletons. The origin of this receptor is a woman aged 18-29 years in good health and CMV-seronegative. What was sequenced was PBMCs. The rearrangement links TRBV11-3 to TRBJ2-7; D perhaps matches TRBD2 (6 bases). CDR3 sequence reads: CASSLDGGYEQYF. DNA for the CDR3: TGTGCCAGCAGCTTAGACGGGGGCTACGAGCAGTACTTC.